The clone carrying this T cell receptor beta chain has only a few counts. Its matching antigen is unknown. Time point specified: newly diagnosed GD, antithyroid drugs for less than 3 months. RNA isolated from PBMCs was used to make the TCR library. The data stem from a study of regulatory T cells in long-lasting Graves disease. Arm-PCR with iRepertoire HTBI primers amplified the CDR3 regions for these TCR beta libraries. Original methodology: Identification across samples found about 65 TRBV and approximately 15 TRBJ segments. TCRdb reprocessed the multiplex PCR reads with MiXCR, giving one entry per CDR3 protein. Here the V and J calls rest on TCRdb's processing, not on the authors' analysis. This sample has a few hundred thousand distinct CDR3 sequences, with about an eighth found just once. Study conclusions and caveats: TRBV28 was favored in persistent disease, as were TRBJ1-2 and TRBJ2-5.

Germline V lookup: CDR1 MDHEN, CDR2 SYDVKM. Losses at the gene ends were 6 bases for V and 4 bases for J; bases not matched to a gene: 8. The CDR3 has 17 residues. The same sample was also studied in work on T cells in Graves' hyperthyroidism and ophthalmopathy. From that study: The HTBI primer set served for first-round RT-PCR of the TCR CDR3. Most clonotypes expanded in the thyroid (above 0.001) were also present in blood.

The genes are TRBV28 and TRBJ2-3, with TRBD2 matching over 15 bases. This TCR was recovered from a woman aged 18-30 years with Graves disease. The source material was peripheral blood mononuclear cells (PBMCs), sampled at new diagnosis, from a patient treated with antithyroid drugs. DNA of the CDR3: TGTGCCAGCAGACAAGGACTAGCGGGAGGGCCATCAGATACGCAGTATTTT. This codes for CASRQGLAGGPSDTQYF.